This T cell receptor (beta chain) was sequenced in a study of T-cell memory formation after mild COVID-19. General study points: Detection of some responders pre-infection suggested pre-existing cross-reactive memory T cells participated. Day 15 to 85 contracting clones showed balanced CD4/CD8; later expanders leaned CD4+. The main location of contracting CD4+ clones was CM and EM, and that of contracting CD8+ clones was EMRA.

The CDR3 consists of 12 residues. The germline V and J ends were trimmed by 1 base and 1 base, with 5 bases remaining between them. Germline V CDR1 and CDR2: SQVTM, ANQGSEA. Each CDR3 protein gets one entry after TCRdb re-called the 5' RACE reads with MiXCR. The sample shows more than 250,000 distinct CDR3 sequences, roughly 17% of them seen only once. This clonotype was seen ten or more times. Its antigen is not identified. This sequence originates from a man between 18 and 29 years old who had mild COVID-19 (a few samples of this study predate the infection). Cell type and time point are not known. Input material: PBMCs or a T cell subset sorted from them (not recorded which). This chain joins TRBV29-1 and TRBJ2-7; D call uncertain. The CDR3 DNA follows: TGCAGCGTTGAAGGGGATTCCTACGAGCAGTACTTC. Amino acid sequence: CSVEGDSYEQYF.